This TCR beta chain comes out of a study of T cells and copy number aberrations in small-cell lung cancer. This clone appeared once. Without the conserved terminal phenylalanine or tryptophan, this CDR3 likely stems from a read error. CDR1 SNHLY and CDR2 FYNNEI come from the germline V gene. This CDR3 region has 13 residues. Trimming left V 8 bases short and J 5 bases short, with 12 bases between. Using immunoSEQ multiplex PCR, the repertoire was profiled, and TCRdb retains in-frame clones only, with some absent. Among about 1,300 clones listed, less than 85% were seen once. The sample comprised tumor tissue. V gene TRBV2 combines with J gene TRBJ1-4; D is undetermined. This TCR was recovered from a man in his sixties with small cell lung cancer. Here the CDR3 reads CASVNSRNEKLFC. The CDR3 nucleotides read TGTGCCAGCGTTAACAGTCGAAATGAAAAACTGTTTTGT.